A single sample is the source of the 15 T cell receptor beta chains below, sequenced in a study of blood T cell repertoires in COVID-19. Profiled with immunoSEQ multiplex PCR; TCRdb holds only in-frame clones, not every one. In the table there are about 110,000 clones, more than 75% of which are singletons. The sample was peripheral blood. These receptors all stem from a woman aged 45-59 years with acute or convalescent COVID-19.

The chain has TRBV28 and TRBJ1-2; 7 nucleotides line up with TRBD1. Germline CDR1 reads MDHEN; CDR2 reads SYDVKM. V shed 6 bases, J shed 3 bases, and the junction held 10 bases outside the gene matches. The length of the CDR3 is 15 residues. CDR3 residues: CASRRLDRVDYGYTF. As DNA, the CDR3 is TGTGCCAGCAGACGCCTCGACAGGGTCGACTATGGCTACACCTTC.

This clone was counted at least ten times. This rearrangement joins TRBV6-1 to TRBJ2-5; 9 bases match TRBD1. Trimming at V came to 2 bases and at J to 5 bases, leaving 9 bases not matched to a gene. There are 16 residues in the CDR3. CDR1 and CDR2 from the germline V gene are MNHNS and SASEGT. The CDR3 loop reads CASSEYVADRGETQYF. In DNA, the CDR3 is TGTGCCAGCAGTGAATATGTGGCAGACAGGGGGGAGACCCAGTACTTC.

V gene TRBV30 combines with J gene TRBJ1-5; D remains ambiguous. The CDR3 consists of 13 residues. Germline CDR1 reads GTSNPN; CDR2 reads SVGIG (reference sequence). The V and J ends lost 1 base and 1 base respectively, with 5 bases between them. CDR3 amino acids: CAWSEQSNQPQHF. CDR3 sequence (DNA): TGTGCCTGGAGTGAACAGAGCAATCAGCCCCAGCATTTT.

This clone was picked up one time. The rearrangement joins TRBV2 to TRBJ2-6; perhaps TRBD2 as D (6 bases). V was clipped by 5 bases and J by 0 bases, with 17 bases between them. Germline V CDR1 and CDR2: SNHLY, FYNNEI. The CDR3 consists of 18 residues. The CDR3 region has the DNA TGTGCCAGCAGTTCGACGGGACTCCCCAGCTCTGGGGCCAACGTCCTGACTTTC. It encodes CASSSTGLPSSGANVLTF.

This clone was seen just once. The chain combines TRBV2 with TRBJ2-4, with D possibly TRBD1 on 5 matching bases. V lost 7 bases and J 0 bases, leaving 10 bases between the germline ends. This CDR3 has 14 residues. CDR1 SNHLY and CDR2 FYNNEI come from the germline V gene. This CDR3 is CASKGDLAKNIQYF. The CDR3 DNA sequence: TGTGCCAGCAAAGGGGATCTAGCCAAAAACATTCAGTACTTC.

The rearrangement joins TRBV6-1 to TRBJ2-7; no firm D call. The V gene lost 6 bases and the J gene lost 3 bases, with 27 bases spanning the gap. This CDR3 region has 18 residues. Germline V gene data show CDR1 as MNHNS and CDR2 as SASEGT. The CDR3 is CASREQWLAPGSGYEQYF. The CDR3 DNA follows: TGTGCCAGCAGGGAACAATGGTTGGCCCCTGGGTCGGGCTACGAGCAGTACTTC.

This chain joins TRBV2 and TRBJ1-1; a weak D match, TRBD1 (6 bases). Germline V CDR1 and CDR2: SNHLY, FYNNEI. Trimming removed 2 bases from V and 5 bases from J, with 12 bases in between. The CDR3 is 14 amino acids. CDR3 coding DNA: TGTGCCAGCAGTGAAAATACAGGGCTGACTGAAGCTTTCTTT. It encodes CASSENTGLTEAFF.

The chain recombines TRBV5-6 with TRBJ1-4; D might be TRBD1 (6 bases). CDR1 SGHDT and CDR2 YYEEEE come from the germline V gene. V lost 4 bases to trimming and J lost 4 bases, with 17 bases between them. CDR3 size: 16 residues. CDR3 sequence (DNA): TGTGCCAGCAGCACACTATCGGGGGGCGGTAATGAAAAACTGTTTTTT. Protein sequence: CASSTLSGGGNEKLFF.

The chain uses TRBV28 and TRBJ2-1; D gene ambiguous. Trimming removed 4 bases from V and 7 bases from J, with 5 bases in between. The CDR3 is 11 amino acids. In germline, CDR1 is MDHEN, CDR2 SYDVKM. The CDR3 loop is CASSSRNEQFF. For the CDR3, the DNA is TGTGCCAGCAGTTCTAGGAATGAGCAGTTCTTC.

This clone turned up a few times. The chain has TRBV19 and TRBJ2-7, with D maybe TRBD1 (6 bases). Germline CDR1 is LNHDA and CDR2 is SQIVND (reference sequence). Trimming stripped 5 bases from V and 0 bases from J, with 17 bases between. The CDR3 is made up of 16 amino acids. The DNA for the CDR3 is TGTGCCAGTAGTCCAGGGATGGGACAAAGCTCCTACGAGCAGTACTTC. It yields the protein CASSPGMGQSSYEQYF.

The V and J genes are TRBV30 and TRBJ1-2; D gene uncertain. Germline CDR1 GTSNPN, CDR2 SVGIG (reference sequence). The CDR3 sequence is 13 residues long. V lost 0 bases and J lost 4, with 9 bases in between. CDR3 amino acids: CAWSVSSGYGYTF. The DNA for the CDR3 is TGTGCCTGGAGTGTGAGTTCTGGCTATGGCTACACCTTC.

CDR3 loop: CASSRGLADNEQFF. The DNA for the CDR3 is TGTGCCAGCAGTCGCGGGCTAGCGGACAATGAGCAGTTCTTC. The chain links TRBV6-5 to TRBJ2-1, with TRBD2 matching over 7 bases. There are 14 residues in the CDR3. The V and J ends lost 5 bases and 5 bases, in that order; junction bases with no gene match: 6. Germline V gene data show CDR1 as MNHEY and CDR2 as SVGAGI.

This chain connects TRBV6-1 to TRBJ1-5; tentatively, D is TRBD1 (5 bases). Trimming stripped 3 bases from V and 7 bases from J, with 13 bases between. The germline V gene encodes CDR1 MNHNS and CDR2 SASEGT. The CDR3 sequence is 14 residues long. DNA for the CDR3: TGTGCCAGCAGTGAGTCACAGGTGGGCCAGCCCCAGCATTTT. Translated, it gives CASSESQVGQPQHF.

V is TRBV25-1 and J is TRBJ2-1; TRBD2 agrees at 11 bases. The germline CDR1 and CDR2 sequences are MGHDK and SYGVNS. CDR3 length: 18 amino acids. The V segment lost 6 bases and the J segment 1 base; nucleotides outside the gene matches: 11. The CDR3 DNA is TGTGCCAGCAGGGGGGAGGGAGGGACTAGCGGTTCCTACAATGAGCAGTTCTTC. Encoded protein: CASRGEGGTSGSYNEQFF.

The chain is built from TRBV27 and TRBJ2-3; a possible D gene is TRBD2 (6 bases). The CDR3 has 17 amino acids. Germline CDR1 and CDR2: MNHEY and SMNVEV (reference sequence). V was clipped by 3 bases and J by 0 bases, with 16 bases between them. The CDR3 sequence is CASSLTLAFTSTDTQYF. CDR3 DNA sequence: TGTGCCAGCAGTTTGACGCTAGCGTTCACTAGCACAGATACGCAGTATTTT.